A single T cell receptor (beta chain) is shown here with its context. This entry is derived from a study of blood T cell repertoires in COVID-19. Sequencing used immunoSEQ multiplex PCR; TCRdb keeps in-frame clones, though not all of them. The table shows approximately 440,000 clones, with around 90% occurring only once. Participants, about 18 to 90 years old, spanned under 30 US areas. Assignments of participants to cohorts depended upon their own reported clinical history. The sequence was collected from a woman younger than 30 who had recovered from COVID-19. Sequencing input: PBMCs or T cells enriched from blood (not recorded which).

DNA of the CDR3: TGTGCCAGCAGCAAACACACCTTGAACACTGAAGCTTTCTTT. Its protein product is CASSKHTLNTEAFF. The gene calls are TRBV21-1 and TRBJ1-1; the D call in the table, TRBD1, was not verified against the DNA. TRBV21-1 is recorded as a pseudogene. The CDR3 totals 14 residues.